These T cell receptor beta chains were read from a single sample in a study of T-cell reconstitution after alpha-beta-depleted transplantation in children. TCRdb processed the PCR reads anew with MiXCR; each CDR3 protein has one entry. The repertoire holds approximately 170,000 distinct CDR3 sequences, with over 8.5% as singletons. The starting material was PBMCs, obtained before TCRalphabeta/CD19-depleted stem cell transplant. The receptors were sampled from a boy between 2 and 10 years old with acute myeloid leukemia, due to receive a stem cell transplant. CDR3s include the opening cysteine and the closing phenylalanine or tryptophan. D genes are given only for firm matches. Only some rows state a clone size, as once, few, many or a class for expanded clones.

V	J	D	size	DNA	CDR3
TRBV5-1	TRBJ1-1	TRBD1	many	TGCGCCAGCAGCGGGGACAGTGAAGCTTTCTTT	CASSGDSEAFF
TRBV3-1	TRBJ1-1	TRBD1	many	TGTGCCAGCAGCCATAGGTGGGGACAGGGGGTGTTGGCTCCTGAAGCTTTCTTT	CASSHRWGQGVLAPEAFF
TRBV6-1	TRBJ2-5	TRBD1	NA	TGTGCCAGCAGTAGAAGTCGGACAGGGGCATTAGAGACCCAGTACTTC	CASSRSRTGALETQYF
TRBV20-1	TRBJ1-5	NA	many	TGCAGTGCTAGACGGGGTGAGAGCAATCAGCCCCAGCATTTT	CSARRGESNQPQHF
TRBV5-1	TRBJ2-3	TRBD2	many	TGCGCCAGCAGCAACGGGGGGGTAGATACGCAGTATTTT	CASSNGGVDTQYF
TRBV9	TRBJ2-1	NA	many	TGTGCCAGCAGCGGGACAGAATACAATGAGCAGTTCTTC	CASSGTEYNEQFF
TRBV20-1	TRBJ2-4	TRBD1	many	TGCAGTGCCTCGACAGGGGCCAAAAACATTCAGTACTTC	CSASTGAKNIQYF
TRBV20-1	TRBJ1-5	TRBD1	many	TGCAGTGCTGGCCGAGGGGACAGGGACGATCAGCCCCAGCATTTT	CSAGRGDRDDQPQHF
TRBV12-3/TRBV12-4	TRBJ2-3	TRBD2	many	TGTGCCAGCAGTTACTTTAGCGGGGGGGCCCGCACAGATACGCAGTATTTT	CASSYFSGGARTDTQYF
TRBV29-1	TRBJ1-5	NA	many	TGCAGCCCCGGGGGCAATCAGCCCCAGCATTTT	CSPGGNQPQHF
TRBV7-6	TRBJ1-6	TRBD1	NA	TGTGCCAGCAGCTCAACACCGGGACAGGGTGGTTCACCCCTCCACTTT	CASSSTPGQGGSPLHF